This is a list of T cell receptor beta chains from one sample in a study of blood T cell repertoires in COVID-19. The data were produced by immunoSEQ multiplex PCR, yet TCRdb's version contains in-frame clones alone and is incomplete. The sample contains more than 150,000 clones, 80% to 90% of which appear only once. Sequenced: peripheral blood. Every receptor here comes from a woman aged 80 or over with COVID-19, enrolled during active disease. Both conserved end residues are part of each CDR3.

v_call cdr3_aa
TRBV3-1/TRBV3-2 CASSYGTGGGYEQYF
TRBV19 CASMGGAYSNQPQHF
TRBV18 CASSPEGLAYNEQFF
TRBV2 CASSGTVNPPGEQYF
TRBV7-9 CASTQLRVGETQYF
TRBV6-5 CASRETGDWEGYTF
TRBV7-9 CASSSGLAQYF
TRBV7-9 CASKKSGIPGELFF
TRBV5-1 CASSLYAGSSTDTQYF
TRBV5-1 CASSLVTGNNSPLHF
TRBV12-3/TRBV12-4 CASSLAEYGQIYF
TRBV19 CASSIGGQSGYTF
TRBV10-3 CAISELSGQSSYEQYF
TRBV6-1 CASSESAGPYGYTF
TRBV19 CASSNLQGGYTF
TRBV29-1 CSVATGRIDTQYF
TRBV7-9 CASSSQGAGNEQFF
TRBV29-1 CSAGPRIDRVDTGELFF
TRBV7-2 CASSLVVRSDGYTF
TRBV6-6 CAVHRGRNEKLFF
TRBV28 CASISTGTGEKLFF
TRBV6-4 CASSDFSGNEQFF
TRBV11-3 CASSLRGIHQPQHF
TRBV27 CASSAGETQYF
TRBV5-4 CASSREGGVTTDTQYF
TRBV5-4 CASSSGTSGRNEQFF
TRBV11-2 CASSLIQGGPYNSPLHF
TRBV2 CASNGQGAMNTEAFF
TRBV9 CASSARTGTSYEQYF
TRBV27 CASSLTGFGLAIGDYGYTF
TRBV7-9 CASSFGRAVTGELFF
TRBV5-6 CASSLGNREYRYTF
TRBV7-9 CASSARSGGTNEKLFF
TRBV24-1 CATSDRPGLAGAGTYNEQFF
TRBV27 CASSWTVNNSPLHF
TRBV5-4 CASSNGGVMNTEAFF
TRBV3-1/TRBV3-2 CASSPRTGPGTEAFF
TRBV20-1 CSASRRISGNTIYF
TRBV7-9 CASRSSGQDPYEQYF
TRBV19 CASFLAGGTSSYEQYF
TRBV19 CASSIGAGDGYTF
TRBV7-2 CASSPRYYEQYF
TRBV19 CASSAYPRGTGELFF
TRBV2 CASSPITGNTGELFF
TRBV7-8 CASSLTSREAGYTF